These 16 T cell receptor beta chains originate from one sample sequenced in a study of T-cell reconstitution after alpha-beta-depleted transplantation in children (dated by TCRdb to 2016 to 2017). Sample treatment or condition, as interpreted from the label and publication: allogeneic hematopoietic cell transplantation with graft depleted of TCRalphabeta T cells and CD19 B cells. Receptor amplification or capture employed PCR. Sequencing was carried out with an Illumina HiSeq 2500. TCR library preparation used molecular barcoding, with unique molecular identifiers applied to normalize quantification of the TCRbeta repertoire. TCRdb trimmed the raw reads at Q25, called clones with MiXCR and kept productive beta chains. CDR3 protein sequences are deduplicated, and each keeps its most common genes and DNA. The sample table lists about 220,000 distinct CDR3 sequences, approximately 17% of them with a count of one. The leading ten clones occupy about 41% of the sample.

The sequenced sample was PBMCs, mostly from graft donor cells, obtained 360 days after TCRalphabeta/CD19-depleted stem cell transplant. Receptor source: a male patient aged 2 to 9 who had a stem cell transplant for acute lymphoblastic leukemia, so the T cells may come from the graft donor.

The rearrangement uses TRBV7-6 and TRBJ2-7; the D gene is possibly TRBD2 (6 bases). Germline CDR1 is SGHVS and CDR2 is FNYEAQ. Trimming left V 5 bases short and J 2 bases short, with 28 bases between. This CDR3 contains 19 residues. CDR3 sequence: CASSPGGRGVWGRTYEQYF. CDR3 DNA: TGTGCCAGCAGCCCAGGAGGGAGAGGTGTGTGGGGCAGAACCTACGAGCAGTACTTC.

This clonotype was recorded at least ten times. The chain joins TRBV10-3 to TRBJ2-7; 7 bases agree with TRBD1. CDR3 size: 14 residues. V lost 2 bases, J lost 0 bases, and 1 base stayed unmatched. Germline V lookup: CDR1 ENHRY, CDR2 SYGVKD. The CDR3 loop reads CAISEAGGSYEQYF. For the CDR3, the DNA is TGTGCCATCAGTGAGGCAGGGGGCTCCTACGAGCAGTACTTC.

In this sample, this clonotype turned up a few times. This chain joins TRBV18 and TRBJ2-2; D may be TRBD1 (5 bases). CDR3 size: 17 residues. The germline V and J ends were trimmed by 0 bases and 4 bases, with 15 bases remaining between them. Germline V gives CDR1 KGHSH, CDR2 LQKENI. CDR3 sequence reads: CASSPPLQGRLTGELFF. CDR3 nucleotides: TGTGCCAGCTCACCACCCCTCCAGGGCAGACTCACCGGGGAGCTGTTTTTT.

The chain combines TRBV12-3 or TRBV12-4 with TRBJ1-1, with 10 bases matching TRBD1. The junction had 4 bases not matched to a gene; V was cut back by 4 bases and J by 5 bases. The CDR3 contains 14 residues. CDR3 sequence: CASSWDRGWTEAFF. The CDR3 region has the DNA TGTGCCAGCAGTTGGGACAGGGGATGGACTGAAGCTTTCTTT.

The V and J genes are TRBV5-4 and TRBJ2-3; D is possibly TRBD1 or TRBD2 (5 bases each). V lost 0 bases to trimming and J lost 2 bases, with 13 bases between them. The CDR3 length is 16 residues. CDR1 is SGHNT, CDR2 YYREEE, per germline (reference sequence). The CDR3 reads CASSLAGTQNTDTQYF. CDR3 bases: TGTGCCAGCAGCTTGGCGGGGACCCAGAACACAGATACGCAGTATTTT.

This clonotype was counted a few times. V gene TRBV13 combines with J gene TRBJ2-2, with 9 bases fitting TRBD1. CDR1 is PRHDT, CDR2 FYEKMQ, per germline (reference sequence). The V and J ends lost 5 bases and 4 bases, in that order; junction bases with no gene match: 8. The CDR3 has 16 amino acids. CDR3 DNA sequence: TGTGCCAGCAGCCGAAGAGGACAGGGGACCACCGGGGAGCTGTTTTTT. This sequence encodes CASSRRGQGTTGELFF.

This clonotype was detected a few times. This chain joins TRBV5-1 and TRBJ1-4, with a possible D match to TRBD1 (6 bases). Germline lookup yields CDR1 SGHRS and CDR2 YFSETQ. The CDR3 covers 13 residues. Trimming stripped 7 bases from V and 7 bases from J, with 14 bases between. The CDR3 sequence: CASRGGLSEKLFF. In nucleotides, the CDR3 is TGCGCCAGCCGAGGGGGACTGAGTGAAAAACTGTTTTTT.

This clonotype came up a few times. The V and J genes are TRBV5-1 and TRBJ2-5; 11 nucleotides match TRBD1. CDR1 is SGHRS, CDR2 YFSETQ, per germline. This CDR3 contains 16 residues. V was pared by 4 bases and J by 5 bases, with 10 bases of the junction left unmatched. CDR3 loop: CASSDTGTGGMETQYF. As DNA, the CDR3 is TGCGCCAGCAGCGATACCGGGACAGGGGGAATGGAGACCCAGTACTTC.

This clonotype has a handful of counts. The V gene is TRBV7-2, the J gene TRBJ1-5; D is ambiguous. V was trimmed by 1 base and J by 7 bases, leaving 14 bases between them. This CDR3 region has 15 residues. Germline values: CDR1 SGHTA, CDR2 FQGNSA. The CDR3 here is CASSLVFGVQQPQHF. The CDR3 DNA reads TGTGCCAGCAGCTTAGTCTTCGGGGTACAACAGCCCCAGCATTTT.

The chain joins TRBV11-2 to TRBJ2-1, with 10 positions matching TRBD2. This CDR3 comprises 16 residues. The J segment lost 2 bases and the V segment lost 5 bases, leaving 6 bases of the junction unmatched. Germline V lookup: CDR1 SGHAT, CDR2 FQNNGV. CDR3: CASSNRLAGAYNEQFF. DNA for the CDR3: TGTGCCAGCAGCAATCGCCTAGCGGGAGCCTACAATGAGCAGTTCTTC.

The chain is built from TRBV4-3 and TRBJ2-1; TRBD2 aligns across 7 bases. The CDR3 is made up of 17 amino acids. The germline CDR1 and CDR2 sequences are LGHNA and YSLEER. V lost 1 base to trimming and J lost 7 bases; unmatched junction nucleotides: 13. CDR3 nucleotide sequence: TGCGCCAGCAGCCAAGCGAGGGACTCCGGGGGGTTGAATGAGCAGTTCTTC. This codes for CASSQARDSGGLNEQFF.

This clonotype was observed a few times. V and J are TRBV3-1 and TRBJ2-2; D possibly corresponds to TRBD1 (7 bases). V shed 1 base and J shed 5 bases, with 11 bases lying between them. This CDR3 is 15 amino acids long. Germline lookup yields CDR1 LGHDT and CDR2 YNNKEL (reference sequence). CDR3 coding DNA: TGTGCCAGCAGCCAAGGGACAGGAGGGACCGGGGAGCTGTTTTTT. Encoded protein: CASSQGTGGTGELFF.

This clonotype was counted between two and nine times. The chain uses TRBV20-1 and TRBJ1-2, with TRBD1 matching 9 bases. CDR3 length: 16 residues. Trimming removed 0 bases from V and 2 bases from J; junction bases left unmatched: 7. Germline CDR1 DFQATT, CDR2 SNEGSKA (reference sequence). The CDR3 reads CSARDRLTGGNYGYTF. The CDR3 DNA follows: TGCAGTGCTAGAGACCGATTGACAGGGGGAAACTATGGCTACACCTTC.

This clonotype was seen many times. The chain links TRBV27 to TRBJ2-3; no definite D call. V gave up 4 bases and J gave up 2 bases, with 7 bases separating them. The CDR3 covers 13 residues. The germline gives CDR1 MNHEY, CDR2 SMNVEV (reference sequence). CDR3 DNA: TGTGCCAGCAGTTGGACGGTCACAGATACGCAGTATTTT. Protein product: CASSWTVTDTQYF.

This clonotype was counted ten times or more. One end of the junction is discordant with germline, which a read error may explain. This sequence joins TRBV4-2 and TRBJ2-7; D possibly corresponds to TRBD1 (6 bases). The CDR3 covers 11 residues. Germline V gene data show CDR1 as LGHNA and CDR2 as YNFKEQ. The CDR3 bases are TGTGCCAGCAGCCAAGACGGGACACCCTCTTTC. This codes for CASSQDGTPSF.

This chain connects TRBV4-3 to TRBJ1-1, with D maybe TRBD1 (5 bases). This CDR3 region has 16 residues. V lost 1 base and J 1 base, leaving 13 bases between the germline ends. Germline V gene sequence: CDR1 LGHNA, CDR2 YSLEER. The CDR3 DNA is TGCGCCAGCAGCCAAGTCGAAGGCAGGGCGAACACTGAAGCTTTCTTT. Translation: CASSQVEGRANTEAFF.